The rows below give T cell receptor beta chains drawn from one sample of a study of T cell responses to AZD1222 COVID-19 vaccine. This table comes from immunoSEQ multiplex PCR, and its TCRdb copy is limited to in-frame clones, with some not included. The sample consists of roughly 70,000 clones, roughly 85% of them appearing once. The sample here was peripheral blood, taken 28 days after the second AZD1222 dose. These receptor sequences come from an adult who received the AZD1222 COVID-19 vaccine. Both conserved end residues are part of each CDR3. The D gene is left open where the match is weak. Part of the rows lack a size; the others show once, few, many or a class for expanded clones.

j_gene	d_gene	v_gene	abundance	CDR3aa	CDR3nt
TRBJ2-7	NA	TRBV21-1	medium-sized	CASSLSEVFYEQYF	TGTGCCAGCAGCTTATCCGAGGTTTTCTACGAGCAGTACTTC
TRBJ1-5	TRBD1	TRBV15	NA	CATSGGQGGGQPQHF	TGTGCCACCAGCGGAGGACAGGGGGGAGGTCAGCCCCAGCATTTT
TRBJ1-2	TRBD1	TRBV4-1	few	CASSQDLVGTGDGYTF	TGCGCCAGCAGCCAAGACCTAGTAGGGACAGGGGACGGCTACACCTTC
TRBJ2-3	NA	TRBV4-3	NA	CASSQDFLPGAPPDTQYF	TGCGCCAGCAGCCAAGACTTCCTCCCCGGGGCGCCCCCAGATACGCAGTATTTT
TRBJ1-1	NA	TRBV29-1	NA	CSVGGQLHPEAFF	TGCAGCGTTGGGGGCCAGTTACATCCTGAAGCTTTCTTT
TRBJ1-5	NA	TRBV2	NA	CASSAQQGRSNQPQHF	TGTGCCAGCAGTGCCCAACAAGGCCGCAGCAATCAGCCCCAGCATTTT
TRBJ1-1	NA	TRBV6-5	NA	CASSYVGASLTEAFF	TGTGCCAGCAGTTACGTCGGGGCGTCTCTCACTGAAGCTTTCTTT
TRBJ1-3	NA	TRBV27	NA	CASSDRKLSGNTIYF	TGTGCCAGCAGCGACAGGAAACTCTCTGGAAACACCATATATTTT
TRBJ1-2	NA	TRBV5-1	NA	CASSSTRTGYTF	TGCGCCAGCAGCTCGACCCGGACGGGCTACACCTTC
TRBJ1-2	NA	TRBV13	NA	CASSLQQSVGYGYTF	TGTGCCAGCAGTCTCCAACAGTCGGTGGGCTATGGCTACACCTTC
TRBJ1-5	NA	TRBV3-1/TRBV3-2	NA	CASSQDWGAGNQPQHF	TGTGCCAGCAGCCAAGATTGGGGGGCTGGCAATCAGCCCCAGCATTTT
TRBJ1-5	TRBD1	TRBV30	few	CAWSGQGDQPQHF	TGTGCCTGGAGTGGACAGGGAGATCAGCCCCAGCATTTT
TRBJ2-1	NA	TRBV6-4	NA	CASSDAQGLHNEQFF	TGTGCCAGCAGTGATGCGCAGGGGTTGCACAATGAGCAGTTCTTC
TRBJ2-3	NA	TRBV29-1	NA	CSVELGTDTQYF	TGCAGCGTTGAACTGGGCACAGATACGCAGTATTTT
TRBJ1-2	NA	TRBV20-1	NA	CSASSSVSGYTF	TGCAGTGCTAGTTCCAGCGTCTCTGGCTACACCTTC
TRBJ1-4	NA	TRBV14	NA	CASSRRRGAFRANEKLFF	TGTGCCAGCTCCCGAAGACGGGGGGCCTTTAGGGCTAATGAAAAACTGTTTTTT
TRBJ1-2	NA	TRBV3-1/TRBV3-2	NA	CASSLTGSYGYTF	TGTGCCAGCAGCTTGACAGGATCCTATGGCTACACCTTC
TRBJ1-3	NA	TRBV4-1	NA	CASSQQGTSGNTIYF	TGCGCCAGCAGCCAACAGGGAACCTCTGGAAACACCATATATTTT
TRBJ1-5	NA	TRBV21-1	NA	CASSNGTANNQPQHF	TGTGCCAGCAGCAACGGGACAGCAAACAATCAGCCCCAGCATTTT
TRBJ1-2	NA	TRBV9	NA	CASSVGPGRAGYGYTF	TGTGCCAGCAGCGTAGGGCCAGGCAGGGCTGGCTATGGCTACACCTTC
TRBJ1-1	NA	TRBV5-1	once	CASSLESGVAEAFF	TGCGCCAGCAGCTTGGAATCAGGGGTTGCTGAAGCTTTCTTT
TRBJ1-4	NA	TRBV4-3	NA	CASSQDRTELHEKLFF	TGCGCCAGCAGCCAAGATCGGACAGAACTTCATGAAAAACTGTTTTTT
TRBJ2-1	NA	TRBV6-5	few	CASSGTLGREQFF	TGTGCCAGCAGCGGTACCCTTGGTAGGGAGCAGTTCTTC
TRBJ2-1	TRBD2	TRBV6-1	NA	CASSEARGVLFVFF	TGTGCCAGCAGTGAAGCGCGGGGGGTTTTGTTCGTGTTCTTC
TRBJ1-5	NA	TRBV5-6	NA	CASSLYGGIYSNQPQHF	TGTGCCAGCAGCTTATATGGGGGTATTTATAGCAATCAGCCCCAGCATTTT
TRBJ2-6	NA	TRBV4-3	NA	CASSQPVISGANVLTF	TGCGCCAGCAGCCAACCAGTGATTTCTGGGGCCAACGTCCTGACTTTC
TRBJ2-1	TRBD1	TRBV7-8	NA	CASSFTGGALDEQFF	TGTGCCAGCAGCTTTACAGGGGGCGCATTAGATGAGCAGTTCTTC
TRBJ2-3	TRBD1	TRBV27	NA	CASSVAGQGTKYF	TGTGCCAGCAGTGTAGCCGGACAGGGCACGAAGTATTTT
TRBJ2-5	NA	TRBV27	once	CASSLLGAWETQYF	TGTGCCAGCAGTTTACTTGGGGCTTGGGAGACCCAGTACTTC
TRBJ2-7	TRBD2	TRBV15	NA	CATSPSREVNEQYF	TGTGCCACCAGCCCGTCTCGGGAGGTAAACGAGCAGTACTTC
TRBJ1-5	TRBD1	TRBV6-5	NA	CASSPDRDSQPQHF	TGTGCCAGCAGTCCAGACAGGGATAGTCAGCCCCAGCATTTT
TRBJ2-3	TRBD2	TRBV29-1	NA	CSALHGAGGTDTQYF	TGCAGCGCCCTCCATGGGGCGGGGGGCACAGATACGCAGTATTTT
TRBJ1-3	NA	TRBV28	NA	CASMDTLYSGNTIYF	TGTGCCAGCATGGACACTCTCTACTCTGGAAACACCATATATTTT
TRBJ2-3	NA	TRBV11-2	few	CASSLGVATDTQYF	TGTGCCAGCAGCTTAGGGGTTGCCACAGATACGCAGTATTTT
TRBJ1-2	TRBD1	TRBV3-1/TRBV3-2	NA	CASSHRTGGIYGYTF	TGTGCCAGCAGCCACCGGACAGGAGGTATCTATGGCTACACCTTC